The 30 T cell receptor beta chains below come from one sample, sequenced in a study of cytomegalovirus exposure and HLA in healthy donors. The PCR ran on 60 Vbeta and 13 Jbeta primers. Some clones are missing from TCRdb's copy, which holds only in-frame ones; the method was immunoSEQ multiplex PCR. Of more than 80,000 clones in the sample, roughly 80% were seen once. Sample: PBMCs. These receptors all come from a girl aged 2 to 9 in good health and CMV-seropositive.

The CDR3 protein is CASSQDPTWPQHF. CDR3 DNA sequence: TGCGCCAGCAGCCAAGATCCTACTTGGCCCCAGCATTTT. The chain recombines TRBV4-1 with TRBJ1-5, with D hard to call. The CDR3 spans 13 residues. Germline V gene data show CDR1 as MGHRA and CDR2 as YSYEKL. V was shortened by 0 bases and J by 9 bases, with 9 bases between the two germline ends.

This clone was seen only a few times. V gene TRBV5-6 combines with J gene TRBJ1-2; D possibly corresponds to TRBD1 (6 bases). Looked up from germline, CDR1 is SGHDT and CDR2 is YYEEEE. The length of the CDR3 is 15 residues. Between the trimmed V and J ends, which lost 4 bases and 1 base, there was a span of 14 bases. The CDR3 reads CASSAQGLGNYGYTF. Here the CDR3 DNA reads TGTGCCAGCAGCGCGCAGGGGTTGGGTAACTATGGCTACACCTTC.

The rearrangement links TRBV5-4 to TRBJ2-1; 10 bases match TRBD2. This CDR3 is built from 15 residues. Trimming removed 4 bases from V and 4 bases from J; junction bases left unmatched: 5. CDR1 and CDR2 (germline): SGHNT, YYREEE (reference sequence). CDR3 in DNA: TGTGCCAGCAGCGCCGGGACTAGCGCATACAATGAGCAGTTCTTC. This codes for CASSAGTSAYNEQFF.

This chain uses TRBV9 with TRBJ1-1, with D perhaps TRBD1 (5 bases). The CDR3 contains 15 residues. With 2 bases removed from V and 5 bases from J, the gap between germline ends came to 16 bases. Germline loops: CDR1 SGDLS, CDR2 YYNGEE. The CDR3 loop is CASSVGAGVRTEAFF. CDR3 DNA: TGTGCCAGCAGCGTTGGGGCCGGTGTTCGAACTGAAGCTTTCTTT. The full variable domain, completed using reference TRBV9 and TRBJ1-1, is DSGVTQTPKHLITATGQRVTLRCSPRSGDLSVYWYQQSLDQGLQFLIQYYNGEERAKGNILERFSAQQFPDLHSELNLSSLELGDSALYFCASSVGAGVRTEAFFGQGTRLTVV.

This clone was seen once. At one of its ends the junction is not consistent with the germline gene, which may arise from a read error. The rearrangement links TRBV27 to TRBJ2-2; TRBD1 aligns across 7 bases. CDR1 is MNHEY and CDR2 is SMNVEV in the germline V gene (reference sequence). This CDR3 has 14 amino acids. CDR3 region: CASSAWGLAGGLFF. The CDR3 region has the DNA TGTGCCAGCAGTGCCTGGGGTCTGGCAGGGGGGCTGTTTTTT.

The V and J genes are TRBV28 and TRBJ2-5, with 12 bases aligning to TRBD2. The germline gives CDR1 MDHEN, CDR2 SYDVKM. J was trimmed by 5 bases and V by 4 bases; bases with no gene match: 5. The CDR3 is 15 amino acids. Here the CDR3 DNA reads TGTGCCAGCAGTTCAAGTGGGACTAGCGGGGAGACCCAGTACTTC. This encodes CASSSSGTSGETQYF.

V is TRBV29-1 and J is TRBJ2-5; TRBD2 is a possible D gene (5 bases). There are 12 residues in the CDR3. Trimming removed 6 bases at V and 5 bases at J, with 13 bases between. Germline values: CDR1 SQVTM, CDR2 ANQGSEA. CDR3 nucleotides: TGCAGCGTCCCCGATCCGGGGGAGACCCAGTACTTC. It translates to CSVPDPGETQYF.

The V and J genes are TRBV6-5 and TRBJ2-1, with TRBD2 identical over 10 bases. The junction had 5 bases not matched to a gene; V was cut back by 8 bases and J by 7 bases. From germline, CDR1 is MNHEY and CDR2 SVGAGI. The CDR3 is 13 residues long. CDR3 amino acids: CASVASGRNEQFF. The CDR3 coding sequence is TGTGCCAGCGTGGCTAGCGGGAGAAATGAGCAGTTCTTC.

The V call is TRBV4-1, the J call TRBJ1-4; 7 nucleotides match TRBD1. Trimming removed 1 base from V and 8 bases from J; junction bases left unmatched: 10. The CDR3 runs 16 residues. Germline V CDR1 and CDR2: MGHRA, YSYEKL. The CDR3 coding sequence is TGCGCCAGCAGCCAAGCGATATGGGACAGTCCAGAAAAACTGTTTTTT. It yields the protein CASSQAIWDSPEKLFF.

The chain uses TRBV27 and TRBJ2-7, with 7 positions matching TRBD1. V lost 5 bases to trimming and J lost 3 bases; unmatched junction nucleotides: 7. This CDR3 has 14 amino acids. Germline V gene sequence: CDR1 MNHEY, CDR2 SMNVEV (reference sequence). The CDR3 is CASSARQGSYEQYF. CDR3 bases: TGTGCCAGCAGTGCGAGACAGGGAAGCTACGAGCAGTACTTC.

V gene TRBV28 combines with J gene TRBJ2-7; the D gene is possibly TRBD2 (5 bases). Germline V lookup: CDR1 MDHEN, CDR2 SYDVKM. The V end was cut by 3 bases, the J end by 0 bases, with 15 bases between. This CDR3 has 16 amino acids. CDR3 region: CASSLDQFSASYEQYF. Written as DNA, the CDR3 is TGTGCCAGCAGTTTGGATCAATTTAGCGCCTCCTACGAGCAGTACTTC.

The chain links TRBV9 to TRBJ2-1; 9 nucleotides line up with TRBD2. With V trimmed by 0 bases and J by 8 bases, 6 bases remained unmatched. Germline CDR1 is SGDLS and CDR2 is YYNGEE. The CDR3 loop spans 15 amino acids. CDR3 loop: CASSVGGGRADEQFF. The CDR3 DNA is TGTGCCAGCAGCGTAGGAGGCGGGAGGGCCGATGAGCAGTTCTTC.

The chain carries TRBV18 and TRBJ2-3; D is undetermined. This CDR3 comprises 16 residues. Trimming left V 3 bases short and J 0 bases short, with 13 bases between. CDR1 is KGHSH, CDR2 LQKENI, per germline. The CDR3 reads CASSPIGGSSTDTQYF. The CDR3 DNA is TGTGCCAGCTCACCCATTGGCGGTAGCAGCACAGATACGCAGTATTTT. The full variable domain, with the rest looked up from reference TRBV18 and TRBJ2-3, is NAGVMQNPRHLVRRRGQEARLRCSPMKGHSHVYWYRQLPEEGLKFMVYLQKENIIDESGMPKERFSAEFPKEGPSILRIQQVVRGDSAAYFCASSPIGGSSTDTQYFGPGTRLTVL.

This clone was observed once. CDR3 amino acids: CASSQEQASADTQYF. As DNA, the CDR3 is TGCGCCAGCAGCCAAGAACAGGCGAGCGCAGATACGCAGTATTTT. The chain employs TRBV4-1 and TRBJ2-3; D possibly corresponds to TRBD1 (5 bases). The CDR3 totals 15 residues. Trimming removed 0 bases from V and 4 bases from J, with 11 bases in between. CDR1 is MGHRA, CDR2 YSYEKL, per germline.

This chain joins TRBV7-2 and TRBJ2-2, with 8 positions matching TRBD1. Germline loops: CDR1 SGHTA, CDR2 FQGNSA. V lost 1 base to trimming and J lost 6 bases; unmatched junction nucleotides: 7. The CDR3 length is 16 residues. The CDR3 DNA sequence: TGTGCCAGCAGCTTAGGTGGACAGGGTATTGCCGGGGAGCTGTTTTTT. This encodes CASSLGGQGIAGELFF.

This clone was seen more than once but under ten times. The chain recombines TRBV19 with TRBJ1-2; D gene ambiguous. Germline V gene data show CDR1 as LNHDA and CDR2 as SQIVND (reference sequence). The CDR3 is made up of 12 amino acids. V gave up 5 bases and J gave up 8 bases, with 12 bases separating them. This chain's CDR3 is CASSSSWRGYTF. CDR3 nucleotide sequence: TGTGCCAGTAGTTCTTCGTGGCGGGGCTACACCTTC.

The chain couples TRBV28 to TRBJ2-7, with 10 bases that match TRBD2. Per germline, CDR1 MDHEN and CDR2 SYDVKM. V was pared by 3 bases and J by 3 bases, with 5 bases of the junction left unmatched. This CDR3 spans 15 amino acids. The CDR3 here is CASSLPSGRSYEQYF. The CDR3 bases are TGTGCCAGCAGTTTGCCTAGCGGGAGAAGCTACGAGCAGTACTTC.

There are a few counts of this clone. The rearrangement joins TRBV14 to TRBJ1-2; D not resolved. The CDR3 is 14 residues long. Looked up from germline, CDR1 is SGHDN and CDR2 is FVKESK. V was shortened by 4 bases and J by 4 bases, with 13 bases between the two germline ends. CDR3 coding DNA: TGTGCCAGCAGCCCAATGGGAGGGCTCTATGGCTACACCTTC. It translates to CASSPMGGLYGYTF.

This clone was seen only a few times. The V call is TRBV9, the J call TRBJ2-3; D is possibly TRBD1 (6 bases). Trimming took off 4 bases at V and 6 bases at J, with 9 bases between the two ends. This CDR3 spans 12 amino acids. Germline values: CDR1 SGDLS, CDR2 YYNGEE. DNA for the CDR3: TGTGCCAGCAGCATCGACAGGGATACGCAGTATTTT. Residues: CASSIDRDTQYF.

The chain carries TRBV2 and TRBJ2-7; a weak D match, TRBD2 (5 bases). The CDR3 totals 14 residues. The germline CDR1 and CDR2 sequences are SNHLY and FYNNEI. Between the trimmed V and J ends, which lost 7 bases and 2 bases, there was a span of 15 bases. This CDR3 reads CASTKREGPYEQYF. CDR3 nucleotide sequence: TGTGCCAGCACCAAGAGAGAGGGCCCCTACGAGCAGTACTTC.

The chain couples TRBV29-1 to TRBJ2-7; D may be TRBD1 (5 bases). V lost 7 bases to trimming and J lost 7 bases, with 14 bases between them. The CDR3 has 11 residues. Germline V gene lookup returns CDR1 SQVTM and CDR2 ANQGSEA. CDR3 in DNA: TGCAGCGCCTCAGGGTCGCGTGAGCAGTACTTC. This codes for CSASGSREQYF.

The chain joins TRBV19 to TRBJ1-1; no definite D call. This CDR3 contains 14 residues. Germline assignment: CDR1 LNHDA and CDR2 SQIVND (reference sequence). Trimming shortened V by 4 bases and J by 4 bases, and 13 bases separated the two germline ends. The CDR3 nucleotides are TGTGCCAGTAGTACGGGGAGAGTGGGCACTGAAGCTTTCTTT. Protein: CASSTGRVGTEAFF.

This chain joins TRBV18 and TRBJ1-2; D might be TRBD1 (6 bases). Trimming shortened V by 6 bases and J by 4 bases, and 15 bases separated the two germline ends. Germline V gene sequence: CDR1 KGHSH, CDR2 LQKENI. The CDR3 loop spans 14 amino acids. CDR3 nucleotide sequence: TGTGCCAGCTCGCTCGACAGGACATTCTATGGCTACACCTTC. The encoded protein is CASSLDRTFYGYTF.

This sequence joins TRBV10-3 and TRBJ2-3, with TRBD2 matching 11 bases. Losses at the gene ends were 11 bases for V and 2 bases for J; bases not matched to a gene: 9. This CDR3 is built from 15 residues. Germline V lookup: CDR1 ENHRY, CDR2 SYGVKD. Here the CDR3 reads CALGTSGSPTDTQYF. CDR3 DNA: TGTGCCCTGGGGACTAGCGGAAGCCCCACAGATACGCAGTATTTT.

The table lists this clone with a few counts. This chain links TRBV7-8 with TRBJ2-7; a weak D match, TRBD1 (5 bases). Germline V gene lookup returns CDR1 SGHVS and CDR2 FQNEAQ. Trimming cost V 5 bases and J 2 bases, with 13 bases left between them. The length of the CDR3 is 14 residues. This CDR3 is CASSLNGQAYEQYF. CDR3 nucleotide sequence: TGTGCCAGCAGCCTTAATGGACAAGCCTACGAGCAGTACTTC.

The V call is TRBV10-2, the J call TRBJ2-5; 10 bases line up with TRBD1. Trimming took 7 bases from V and 2 from J; bases not matched to a gene: 10. The CDR3 is 16 residues long. From germline, CDR1 is WSHSY and CDR2 SAAADI. The CDR3 reads CASTPRVGQGQETQYF. In DNA form, the CDR3 reads TGCGCCAGCACCCCTAGGGTGGGACAGGGGCAAGAGACCCAGTACTTC.

The chain couples TRBV6-1 to TRBJ2-5; a weak D match, TRBD1 (5 bases). The germline V gene has CDR1 MNHNS and CDR2 SASEGT. The CDR3 length is 13 residues. Deletions cut 4 bases from V and 4 bases from J, with 10 bases between. CDR3: CASSAYQGETQYF. CDR3 coding DNA: TGTGCCAGCAGTGCCTACCAGGGAGAGACCCAGTACTTC.

The chain recombines TRBV28 with TRBJ1-4; 7 nucleotides align to TRBD1. Trimming cost V 4 bases and J 8 bases; bases outside gene matches: 10. This CDR3 has 15 residues. Germline CDR1 MDHEN, CDR2 SYDVKM. The CDR3 DNA follows: TGTGCCAGCAGTTCGACCGACAGGGTGGGGGAAAAACTGTTTTTT. It encodes CASSSTDRVGEKLFF. Together with reference TRBV28 and TRBJ1-4, the CDR3 gives the full variable domain: DVKVTQSSRYLVKRTGEKVFLECVQDMDHENMFWYRQDPGLGLRLIYFSYDVKMKEKGDIPEGYSVSREKKERFSLILESASTNQTSMYLCASSSTDRVGEKLFFGSGTQLSVL.

The genes are TRBV2 and TRBJ2-5, with 9 nucleotides matching TRBD1. The CDR3 is 14 residues long. The V gene's germline CDR1 is SNHLY and CDR2 FYNNEI. V dropped 6 bases and J dropped 6; count of bases not matched to a gene: 8. CDR3 amino acids: CASRKTGGIQTQYF. As DNA, the CDR3 is TGTGCCAGCAGGAAGACAGGGGGGATTCAGACCCAGTACTTC.

The chain uses TRBV28 and TRBJ1-4; D ambiguous. V shed 5 bases and J shed 0 bases, with 13 bases lying between them. CDR1 and CDR2 from the germline V gene are MDHEN and SYDVKM. There are 16 residues in the CDR3. CDR3 sequence reads: CASSNNQYATNEKLFF. The CDR3 DNA follows: TGTGCCAGCAGTAACAATCAGTATGCAACTAATGAAAAACTGTTTTTT. Full variable domain (outside the CDR3, taken from reference TRBV28 and TRBJ1-4): DVKVTQSSRYLVKRTGEKVFLECVQDMDHENMFWYRQDPGLGLRLIYFSYDVKMKEKGDIPEGYSVSREKKERFSLILESASTNQTSMYLCASSNNQYATNEKLFFGSGTQLSVL.